This T cell receptor (beta chain) was sequenced in a study of blood T cell repertoires in COVID-19. On the study more broadly: Spain, Italy and the United States supplied samples that represented acute and convalescent COVID-19.

Per the original data handling: Quantification of nucleated cells was approximated via reference gene primer amplification. The table came from immunoSEQ multiplex PCR; TCRdb's copy has only in-frame clones and leaves some out. V and J calls and clone size follow that table, whereas D and trimming were derived from the DNA. In the table there are roughly 53,000 clones, about 85% of which are singletons. The germline gives CDR1 MGHRA, CDR2 YSYEKL. This CDR3 spans 15 amino acids. J lost 4 bases, V lost 3 bases, and 6 bases had no gene match. The clonotype comes from a human donor in a cohort sampled during active COVID-19. The sequenced sample was peripheral blood. The chain is built from TRBV4-1 and TRBJ1-2; TRBD1 agrees at 9 bases. The CDR3 DNA sequence: TGCGCCAGCAGCCAGCCCCGGGACAGGGTCTATGGCTACACCTTC. The encoded protein is CASSQPRDRVYGYTF.